The 14 T cell receptor beta chains below come from one sample, sequenced in a study of blood T cell repertoires in COVID-19. The data were produced by immunoSEQ multiplex PCR, yet TCRdb's version contains in-frame clones alone and is incomplete. The table lists fewer than 200,000 clones, 85% of them singletons. Sequencing used peripheral blood. The receptors come from a woman over 75 with COVID-19, enrolled during active disease.

Comment on this clone: Germline is not matched at one junction end, which may reflect a read error. V usage is TRBV2 and J usage is TRBJ2-7; TRBD1 might be the D (6 bases). Germline V gene data show CDR1 as SNHLY and CDR2 as FYNNEI. The CDR3 length is 13 residues. Here the CDR3 DNA reads TGTGCCAGCAGTCTAGGGACATGGGTCCCCCTCGACTTC. This encodes CASSLGTWVPLDF.

This clone was picked up one time. The rearrangement uses TRBV6-5 and TRBJ1-2; D not resolved. Trimming cost V 6 bases and J 2 bases, with 10 bases left between them. Germline CDR1 reads MNHEY; CDR2 reads SVGAGI. The CDR3 runs 13 residues. This CDR3 reads CASRPTENYGYTF. CDR3 in DNA: TGTGCCAGCAGGCCCACAGAAAACTATGGCTACACCTTC.

J is TRBJ2-1 and V is TRBV6-5, with TRBD1 matching over 9 bases. This CDR3 has 15 residues. With 5 bases clipped from V and 6 bases from J, the junction kept 8 bases outside the gene matches. Germline lookup yields CDR1 MNHEY and CDR2 SVGAGI. CDR3 sequence reads: CASSPSYRGRNEQFF. DNA of the CDR3: TGTGCCAGCAGTCCGTCCTACAGGGGGCGCAATGAGCAGTTCTTC.

The V gene is TRBV12-3 or TRBV12-4, the J gene TRBJ1-2; tentatively, D is TRBD1 (6 bases). The CDR3 length is 13 residues. Trimming left V 3 bases short and J 7 bases short, with 12 bases between. The CDR3 DNA reads as TGTGCCAGCAGTTTGGCGGGGGCGGGTGGCTACACCTTC. Its translation: CASSLAGAGGYTF.

This rearrangement joins TRBV25-1 to TRBJ1-6, with 7 bases aligning to TRBD1. After removal of 7 bases from V and 13 bases from J, the junction contained 13 bases not matched to a gene. The CDR3 covers 14 residues. Germline loops: CDR1 MGHDK, CDR2 SYGVNS. The CDR3 here is CASITGTVQFPLHF. CDR3 nucleotides: TGTGCCAGCATAACCGGGACAGTACAATTCCCCCTCCACTTT.

The V call is TRBV11-3, the J call TRBJ2-2, with D tentatively TRBD2 (5 bases). Germline-derived CDR1 and CDR2 are SGHNT and YENEEA. V dropped 1 base and J dropped 6 bases, with 6 bases sitting between them. The CDR3 has 13 residues. The CDR3 loop is CASSLAGSGELFF. The CDR3 DNA follows: TGTGCCAGCAGCTTAGCGGGATCCGGGGAGCTGTTTTTT.

This clone was seen a few times. The chain recombines TRBV5-1 with TRBJ2-7; 7 bases align to TRBD2. V was pared by 4 bases and J by 3 bases, with 7 bases of the junction left unmatched. Per the germline V gene, CDR1 is SGHRS and CDR2 is YFSETQ. This CDR3 is built from 14 residues. The CDR3: CASSTQPGGYEQYF. In nucleotides, the CDR3 is TGCGCCAGCAGCACCCAGCCGGGAGGCTACGAGCAGTACTTC. Full variable domain (rest looked up from reference TRBV5-1 and TRBJ2-7): KAGVTQTPRYLIKTRGQQVTLSCSPISGHRSVSWYQQTPGQGLQFLFEYFSETQRNKGNFPGRFSGRQFSNSRSEMNVSTLELGDSALYLCASSTQPGGYEQYFGPGTRLTVT.

This clone was recorded once. V is TRBV10-2 and J is TRBJ1-6; the D gene is possibly TRBD1 (6 bases). The germline gives CDR1 WSHSY, CDR2 SAAADI. Trimming shortened V by 9 bases and J by 7 bases, and 13 bases separated the two germline ends. CDR3 length: 13 residues. The CDR3, as DNA: TGCGCCAGGGACCGGGACACCAATTCACCCCTCCACTTT. Protein: CARDRDTNSPLHF.

The CDR3: CASSPLAVRTDTQYF. The DNA for the CDR3 is TGTGCCAGCAGTCCTCTAGCGGTTCGCACAGATACGCAGTATTTT. This rearrangement joins TRBV6-5 to TRBJ2-3; 7 positions match TRBD2. This CDR3 is 15 amino acids long. The V gene's germline CDR1 is MNHEY and CDR2 SVGAGI. Trimming at V came to 5 bases and at J to 1 base, leaving 6 bases not matched to a gene.

The V gene is TRBV18, the J gene TRBJ1-2, with 8 bases lining up with TRBD1. Germline V lookup: CDR1 KGHSH, CDR2 LQKENI. The CDR3 length is 13 residues. V dropped 5 bases and J dropped 7; count of bases not matched to a gene: 6. The CDR3 region is CASSATGARGYTF. CDR3 coding DNA: TGTGCCAGCTCAGCGACAGGGGCCCGTGGCTACACCTTC.

The chain carries TRBV5-6 and TRBJ1-4; tentatively, D is TRBD1 (5 bases). This CDR3 contains 14 residues. Germline V lookup: CDR1 SGHDT, CDR2 YYEEEE. Trimming left V 0 bases short and J 7 bases short, with 10 bases between. CDR3: CASSLADSLEKLFF. In DNA form, the CDR3 reads TGTGCCAGCAGCTTGGCCGACAGTCTTGAAAAACTGTTTTTT.

This clone has only one observation. V usage is TRBV10-3 and J usage is TRBJ2-7; TRBD1 matches 10 bases. Germline V gene lookup returns CDR1 ENHRY and CDR2 SYGVKD. The CDR3 is 14 residues long. Trimming cost V 4 bases and J 5 bases; bases outside gene matches: 5. The CDR3 loop reads CAISGSGQGDEQYF. The CDR3 bases are TGTGCCATCAGTGGGTCTGGACAGGGGGACGAGCAGTACTTC.

This clone was seen a single time. The CDR3, as DNA: TGTGCCAGCAGCCCTCGGCGGGGGGGAGAGGGGGTTGGCACTGAAGCTTTCTTT. As protein: CASSPRRGGEGVGTEAFF. The rearrangement uses TRBV7-2 and TRBJ1-1; a possible D gene is TRBD1 (6 bases). The ends were cut back, 5 bases at V and 4 bases at J, with 26 bases in the middle. CDR1 and CDR2 (germline): SGHTA, FQGNSA. The length of the CDR3 is 18 residues.

This clone was seen more than once but under ten times. The chain joins TRBV7-9 to TRBJ2-1; 10 bases are shared with TRBD2. Germline V gene data show CDR1 as SEHNR and CDR2 as FQNEAQ (reference sequence). This CDR3 spans 16 amino acids. V trimming: 0 bases; J trimming: 1 base; junction bases outside the gene matches: 0. The CDR3 DNA is TGTGCCAGCAGCTTAGCACTAGCGGGATCCTACAATGAGCAGTTCTTC. This translates into CASSLALAGSYNEQFF.